This T cell receptor beta chain derives from a study of CD8 T cells in Susac syndrome. This CDR3 comprises 15 residues. V was pared by 8 bases and J by 5 bases, with 10 bases of the junction left unmatched. Germline CDR1 SNHLY, CDR2 FYNNEI. An amount of RNA that ranged from roughly 0.5 to 1 ug was reverse transcribed with random hexamers. Across 54 Vbeta and 13 Jbeta, TCR beta CDR3 was amplified with immunoSEQ multiplex PCR. TCRdb used MiXCR to reprocess the immunoSEQ multiplex PCR reads, holding one entry per CDR3 protein. The table shows about 160,000 distinct CDR3 sequences, with roughly 95% occurring only once. In blood CD8+ and CD4+ T cells, TCR beta underwent sequencing. The multiple sclerosis controls were treatment-naive patients, and their relapsing-remitting disease was stable or active. Bulk CD8+ and CD4+ cells came from magnetic negative isolation; CD8+ TEMRA by FACS.

This chain connects TRBV2 to TRBJ2-2; TRBD2 matches at 8 bases. Sequencing used CD4+ T cells from PBMCs. This receptor was identified in a human donor with multiple sclerosis. CDR3 DNA: TGTGCCAGCTTTGCGGGAGGAGGGTTAACCGGGGAGCTGTTTTTT. It codes for CASFAGGGLTGELFF.